This TCR beta chain was identified during a study of cytomegalovirus exposure and HLA in healthy donors. PCR involved 60 Vbeta and 13 Jbeta primers. Sequencing used immunoSEQ multiplex PCR; TCRdb keeps in-frame clones, though not all of them. The sample records 150,000 to 200,000 clones, 81% being singletons. Points from the study as a whole: The study carried out a later analysis of TCR beta sequences. It associated some 15,000 of them with specific HLA alleles at a false discovery rate of 0.05.

This clone was observed a handful of times. The antigen is undetermined. The V gene's germline CDR1 is LGHNA and CDR2 YSLEER. V gave up 0 bases and J gave up 1 base; unmatched junction bases: 12. This CDR3 is built from 19 residues. The source of this sequence is a woman in her twenties or thirties in good health and CMV-seronegative. Sequencing input: PBMCs. The chain recombines TRBV4-3 with TRBJ2-7, with 10 bases matching TRBD2. This chain's CDR3 is CASSQEATLGLAFSYEQYF. The CDR3 coding sequence is TGCGCCAGCAGCCAAGAGGCGACGCTGGGACTAGCGTTTTCCTACGAGCAGTACTTC.